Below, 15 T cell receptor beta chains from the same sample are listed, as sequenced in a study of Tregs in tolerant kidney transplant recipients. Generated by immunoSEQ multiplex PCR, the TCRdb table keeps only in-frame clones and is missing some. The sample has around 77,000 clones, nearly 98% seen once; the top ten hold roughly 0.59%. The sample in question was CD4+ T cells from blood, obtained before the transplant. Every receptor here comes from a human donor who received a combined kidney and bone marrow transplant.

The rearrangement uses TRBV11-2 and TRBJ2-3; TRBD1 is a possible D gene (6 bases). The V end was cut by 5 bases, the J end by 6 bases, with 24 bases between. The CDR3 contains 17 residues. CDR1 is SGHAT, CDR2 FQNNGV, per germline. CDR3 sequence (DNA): TGTGCCAGCAGCGTCCAATCCGGGACACGTTCCGTGGATACGCAGTATTTT. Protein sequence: CASSVQSGTRSVDTQYF.

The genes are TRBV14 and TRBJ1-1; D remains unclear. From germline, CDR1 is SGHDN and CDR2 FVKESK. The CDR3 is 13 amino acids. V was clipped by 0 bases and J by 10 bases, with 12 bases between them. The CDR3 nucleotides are TGTGCCAGCAGCCAAGATCGGGCGGGGAGAGCTTTCTTT. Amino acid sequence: CASSQDRAGRAFF.

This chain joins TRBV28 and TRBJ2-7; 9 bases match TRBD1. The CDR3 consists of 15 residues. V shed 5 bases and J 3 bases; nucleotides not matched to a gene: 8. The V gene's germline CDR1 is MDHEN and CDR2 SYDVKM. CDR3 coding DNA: TGTGCCAGCAGTCCACAGGGGGCTGTTATCTACGAGCAGTACTTC. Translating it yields CASSPQGAVIYEQYF.

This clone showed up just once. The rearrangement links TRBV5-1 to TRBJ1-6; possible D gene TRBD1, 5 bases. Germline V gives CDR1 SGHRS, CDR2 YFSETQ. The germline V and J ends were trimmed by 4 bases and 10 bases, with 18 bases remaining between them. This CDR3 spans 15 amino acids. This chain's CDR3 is CASSRFPGPDSPLHF. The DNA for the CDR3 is TGCGCCAGCAGCCGTTTCCCAGGGCCGGACTCACCCCTCCACTTT.

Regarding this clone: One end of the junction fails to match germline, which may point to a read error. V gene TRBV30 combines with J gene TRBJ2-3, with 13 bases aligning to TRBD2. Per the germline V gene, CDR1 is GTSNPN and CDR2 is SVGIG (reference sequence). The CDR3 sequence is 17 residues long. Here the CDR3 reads CAWQQGTSGASTYTQYF. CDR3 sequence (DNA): TGTGCCTGGCAACAAGGGACTAGCGGGGCGAGCACATATACGCAGTATTTT. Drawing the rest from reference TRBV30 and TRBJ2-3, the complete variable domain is SQTIHQWPATLVQPVGSPLSLECTVEGTSNPNLYWYRQAAGRGLQLLFYSVGIGQISSEVPQNLSASRPQDRQFILSSKKLLLSDSGFYLCAWQQGTSGASTYTQYFGPGTRLTVL.

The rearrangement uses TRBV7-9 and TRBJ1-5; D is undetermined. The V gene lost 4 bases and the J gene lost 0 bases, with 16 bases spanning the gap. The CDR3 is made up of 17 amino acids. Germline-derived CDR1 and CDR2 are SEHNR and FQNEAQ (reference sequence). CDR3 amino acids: CASSWAGGTDSNQPQHF. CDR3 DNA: TGTGCCAGCAGCTGGGCCGGAGGAACAGATAGCAATCAGCCCCAGCATTTT.

CDR3 nucleotides: TGTGCCAGCAGCTTAGTGGGGGTCGGGGGGACTGAAGCTTTCTTT. As protein: CASSLVGVGGTEAFF. The chain joins TRBV7-9 to TRBJ1-1; the D gene is possibly TRBD1 (5 bases). V lost 1 base and J 5 bases, leaving 14 bases between the germline ends. The germline V gene has CDR1 SEHNR and CDR2 FQNEAQ (reference sequence). The CDR3 has 15 amino acids.

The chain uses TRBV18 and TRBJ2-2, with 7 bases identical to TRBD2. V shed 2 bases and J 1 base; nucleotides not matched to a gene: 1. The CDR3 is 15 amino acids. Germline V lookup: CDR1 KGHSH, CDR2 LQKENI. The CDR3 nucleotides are TGTGCCAGCTCACCATCTAGCGGGAACACCGGGGAGCTGTTTTTT. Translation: CASSPSSGNTGELFF.

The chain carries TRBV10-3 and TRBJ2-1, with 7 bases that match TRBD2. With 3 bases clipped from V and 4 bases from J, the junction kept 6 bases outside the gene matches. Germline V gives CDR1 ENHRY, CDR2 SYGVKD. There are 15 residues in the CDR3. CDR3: CAISEGLAEYNEQFF. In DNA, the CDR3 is TGTGCCATCAGTGAAGGGCTAGCGGAATACAATGAGCAGTTCTTC.

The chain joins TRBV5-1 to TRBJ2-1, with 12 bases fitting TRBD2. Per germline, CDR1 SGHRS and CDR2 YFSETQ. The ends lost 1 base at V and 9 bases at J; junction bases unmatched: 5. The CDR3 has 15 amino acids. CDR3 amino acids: CASSLTSGGSGEQFF. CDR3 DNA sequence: TGCGCCAGCAGCTTGACTAGCGGGGGGTCGGGTGAGCAGTTCTTC.

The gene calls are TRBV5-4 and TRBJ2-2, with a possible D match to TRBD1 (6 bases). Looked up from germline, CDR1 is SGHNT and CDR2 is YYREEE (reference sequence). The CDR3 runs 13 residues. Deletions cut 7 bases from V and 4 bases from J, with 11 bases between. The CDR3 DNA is TGTGCCAGCTCAGGGGCCCTCACCGGGGAGCTGTTTTTT. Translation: CASSGALTGELFF.

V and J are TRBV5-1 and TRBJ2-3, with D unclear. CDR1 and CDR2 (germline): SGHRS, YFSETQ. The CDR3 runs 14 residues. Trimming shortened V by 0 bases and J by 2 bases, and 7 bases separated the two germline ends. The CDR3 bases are TGCGCCAGCAGCTTGGCCCAGGCCACAGATACGCAGTATTTT. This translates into CASSLAQATDTQYF.

CDR3 sequence: CASSLVSGNQPQHF. In DNA, the CDR3 is TGTGCCAGCAGCTTAGTTTCAGGTAATCAGCCCCAGCATTTT. The chain is built from TRBV7-8 and TRBJ1-5; no clear D gene. The ends were cut back, 1 base at V and 4 bases at J, with 8 bases in the middle. Germline values: CDR1 SGHVS, CDR2 FQNEAQ. CDR3 length equals 14 residues.

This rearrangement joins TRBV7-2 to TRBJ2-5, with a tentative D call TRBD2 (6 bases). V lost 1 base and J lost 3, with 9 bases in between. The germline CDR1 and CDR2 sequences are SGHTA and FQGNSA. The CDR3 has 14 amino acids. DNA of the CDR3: TGTGCCAGCAGCTTAGGACTAGGTAAAGAGACCCAGTACTTC. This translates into CASSLGLGKETQYF.

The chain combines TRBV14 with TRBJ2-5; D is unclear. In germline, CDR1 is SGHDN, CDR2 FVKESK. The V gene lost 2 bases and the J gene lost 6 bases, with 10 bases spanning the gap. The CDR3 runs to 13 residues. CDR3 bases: TGTGCCAGCAGCCAAATACGTGGCAAGACCCAGTACTTC. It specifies CASSQIRGKTQYF.